This section outlines one T cell receptor (beta chain) sequence together with its context. Its antigen is unknown. Base qualities are not recorded, but no much larger clone differs from it by a single base. The donors were some 36 Caucasian individuals from Russia, aged 6 to 90 years, who were systemically healthy. Each donor gave about 9.2 milliliters of peripheral blood, drawn into EDTA-treated Vacutainer tubes. Ficoll-Paque density-gradient centrifugation was used to isolate PBMCs, with at least 7 million obtained per sample. Trizol reagent was used to extract total RNA from PBMCs, with at least 5.5 micrograms per sample. For every donor, flow cytometry on a PBMC aliquot measured the percentage of naive CD45RAhigh/CD27high T cells. Library preparation employed 5' RACE. The sample was run on an Illumina HiSeq 2500. The second PCR ran for roughly 7 to 12 cycles and used a J-beta primer mix along with a sample-barcoded 5' primer. A template-switch 5' adaptor carrying 12 random nucleotides introduced a unique molecular identifier onto each TCR beta cDNA molecule. Each sample yielded at least 2.5 million CDR3-containing paired-end reads. All of the RNA was converted into first-strand cDNA using the Mint cDNA synthesis kit, with a TRBC-specific oligonucleotide serving as the primer. All cDNA was treated with uracil-DNA glycosylase and then went through a first 18-cycle PCR with the universal primers M1SS and BC2_uni_R. The study's own analysis went as follows. Each sample was normalized by randomly selecting 1 million high-quality reads, each carrying a distinct molecular identifier. Instead of being binned into consensus sequences, reads with shared molecular identifiers were discarded. MiTCR, with a Q25 quality threshold and the strictest error-elimination algorithm, was used for CDR3 identification, clonotype clustering and error correction. A nonparametric unseen species model with Euler transformation was used to estimate lower-bound total TCR beta diversity. TCRdb ran its own pipeline on the public reads, namely fastp trimming at Q25 and MiXCR clone calling, and kept in-frame beta chains. Under each unique CDR3 protein, matching rows form one entry showing the most common genes and DNA. Here the V and J calls rest on TCRdb's processing, not on the authors' analysis. The table for this sample lists about 620,000 distinct CDR3 sequences; 20% to 25% of them were counted only once. 3% to 4.5% of the sample is held by the ten biggest clonotypes.

This entry belongs to a study of blood T cells in healthy people across ages (dated by TCRdb to about 2015). Some background on the complete study: In model experiments, template switching captured roughly one uniquely barcoded TCR beta cDNA molecule for every two T cells. To track age-related changes in TCR beta repertoire diversity, the study relied on deep sequencing normalized with unique cDNA molecular identifiers. Donors were grouped into four age groups: young (average 16 years), middle-aged (39), aged (around 66) and long-lived (about 90). To avoid experimental bias, donors of different ages were randomly spread across the sequencing lanes. For two donors (one aged 18 to 30 and one aged 80 or older), the study analyzed two additional independent replicas of 1 million unique cDNA reads from the same blood draw.

Summary of the overall study and its limitations: Total diversity estimates from one million sequenced T cells were considered lower bounds and underestimates. Observed TCR beta diversity correlated strongly with the percentage of naive T cells measured by flow cytometry. Because donor CMV infection status was unknown, age-related changes in expanded clonotypes were potentially confounded. Bulk unsorted PBMC profiling prevented conclusive comparison of naive and antigen-experienced compartments. Observed TCR beta diversity per million T cells fell roughly linearly with age, and a significant reduction was already apparent by age around 40. Compared with the aged group, the long-lived group had more naive CD4+ T cells, fewer expanded clones and increased TCR diversity, suggesting age selection.

This receptor was taken from a man aged 65-85 years in good health. The sequencing sample was made of blood.

For the CDR3, the sequence is CASSGTRTGTEAFF. The DNA sequence follows: TGTGCCAGCAGCGGGACGAGGACGGGCACTGAAGCTTTCTTT. The V and J genes are TRBV9 and TRBJ1-1; the D segment cannot be called with confidence. CDR1 and CDR2 are read off the germline V gene as SGDLS and YYNGEE. From the cysteine up to the phenylalanine, the CDR3 has a length of 14 residues. The retained sequence is limited to the CDR3, 42 bases, with the frame set at the first base. The junction shows trimming of 3 bases on V and 4 bases on J, plus 13 bases between the germline ends.